One and the same sample provided the 28 T cell receptor beta chains below, sequenced in a study of cytomegalovirus exposure and HLA in healthy donors. 13 Jbeta primers and 60 Vbeta primers were used for the PCR. Sequenced by immunoSEQ multiplex PCR; TCRdb stores in-frame clones only, minus some. The sample has approximately 220,000 clones; approximately 82% are singletons. The specimen sequenced was PBMCs. The receptors were gathered from a man between 18 and 29 years old in good health and CMV-seronegative.

The chain combines TRBV30 with TRBJ2-1; 9 bases map to TRBD2. With 3 bases clipped from V and 9 bases from J, the junction kept 15 bases outside the gene matches. The CDR3 has 16 amino acids. CDR1 GTSNPN and CDR2 SVGIG come from the germline V gene (reference sequence). The CDR3 sequence is CAWSSPRAGGPGEQFF. The DNA for the CDR3 is TGTGCCTGGAGCTCACCCCGGGCGGGAGGGCCGGGTGAGCAGTTCTTC.

The chain has TRBV4-1 and TRBJ1-2; D call uncertain. V was trimmed by 1 base and J by 6 bases, leaving 15 bases between them. CDR1 MGHRA and CDR2 YSYEKL come from the germline V gene. The CDR3 totals 15 residues. This chain's CDR3 is CASSQGSGGKNGYTF. The CDR3 DNA reads TGCGCCAGCAGCCAAGGATCGGGAGGGAAGAATGGCTACACCTTC.

The rearrangement joins TRBV4-1 to TRBJ1-1, with TRBD1 matching over 10 bases. Germline loops: CDR1 MGHRA, CDR2 YSYEKL. The CDR3 covers 16 residues. The V segment lost 1 base and the J segment 6 bases; nucleotides outside the gene matches: 8. This CDR3 reads CASSQVNTDRGSEAFF. The CDR3 region has the DNA TGCGCCAGCAGCCAAGTAAATACGGACAGGGGGTCTGAAGCTTTCTTT.

The genes are TRBV29-1 and TRBJ2-3; 7 bases agree with TRBD2. CDR1 is SQVTM, CDR2 ANQGSEA, per germline. The CDR3 is 16 amino acids. The V segment lost 4 bases and the J segment 3 bases; nucleotides outside the gene matches: 13. The CDR3 nucleotides are TGCAGCGTTGTGCCCCAGTGGCGGGAGATAACAGATACGCAGTATTTT. The encoded protein is CSVVPQWREITDTQYF.

V usage is TRBV28 and J usage is TRBJ1-1, with TRBD1 identical over 7 bases. Germline CDR1 reads MDHEN; CDR2 reads SYDVKM. The CDR3 has 17 amino acids. V lost 4 bases, J lost 1 base, and 12 bases stayed unmatched. CDR3 sequence reads: CASSSFPGQLTNTEAFF. The CDR3 DNA reads TGTGCCAGCAGTTCGTTTCCGGGACAGCTCACGAACACTGAAGCTTTCTTT.

V gene TRBV27 combines with J gene TRBJ1-4; no firm D call. Per the germline V gene, CDR1 is MNHEY and CDR2 is SMNVEV (reference sequence). The CDR3 has 15 amino acids. V was clipped by 8 bases and J by 0 bases, with 13 bases between them. The CDR3 protein is CASAVADSTNEKLFF. CDR3 nucleotides: TGTGCCAGCGCCGTGGCAGACTCAACTAATGAAAAACTGTTTTTT.

This clone was found once. The same CDR3 also results from other DNA sequences found in this sample. V usage is TRBV27 and J usage is TRBJ2-7; D may be TRBD1 (6 bases). Germline V gene lookup returns CDR1 MNHEY and CDR2 SMNVEV (reference sequence). The CDR3 length is 14 residues. V was cut by 3 bases and J by 4 bases, with 13 bases left in between. In nucleotides, the CDR3 is TGTGCCAGCAGTTTGCTACAGGGAGTTTACGAGCAGTACTTC. Translating gives CASSLLQGVYEQYF.

The CDR3 nucleotides read TGCGCCAGCAGCTTGGGCGGGCAGACGGGATATGGCTACACCTTC. Translated, it gives CASSLGGQTGYGYTF. V gene TRBV5-1 combines with J gene TRBJ1-2; D not certain. The germline V gene has CDR1 SGHRS and CDR2 YFSETQ. The CDR3 length is 15 residues. The ends were cut back, 0 bases at V and 5 bases at J, with 14 bases in the middle. Full variable domain (outside the CDR3, taken from reference TRBV5-1 and TRBJ1-2): KAGVTQTPRYLIKTRGQQVTLSCSPISGHRSVSWYQQTPGQGLQFLFEYFSETQRNKGNFPGRFSGRQFSNSRSEMNVSTLELGDSALYLCASSLGGQTGYGYTFGSGTRLTVV.

DNA of the CDR3: TGTGCCAGCAGCAAAGCGCGGGATCAGCCCCAGCATTTT. It is translated as CASSKARDQPQHF. This chain connects TRBV21-1 to TRBJ1-5. TRBV21-1 counts as a pseudogene. The length of the CDR3 is 13 residues.

Remarks on this clone: Other DNA sequences of this sample code for an identical CDR3. The V and J genes are TRBV19 and TRBJ1-1; D gene ambiguous. V dropped 3 bases and J dropped 5 bases, with 10 bases sitting between them. The CDR3 totals 13 residues. Germline V lookup: CDR1 LNHDA, CDR2 SQIVND (reference sequence). The CDR3 sequence is CASSIGERTEAFF. In nucleotides, the CDR3 is TGTGCCAGTAGTATTGGGGAGAGGACTGAAGCTTTCTTT.

J is TRBJ1-4 and V is TRBV6-1; 10 bases fit TRBD1. The junction had 6 bases not matched to a gene; V was cut back by 6 bases and J by 8 bases. This CDR3 comprises 14 residues. Germline-derived CDR1 and CDR2 are MNHNS and SASEGT. CDR3 sequence (DNA): TGTGCCAGCAGAACGGGACAGGGGTGGGAAAAACTGTTTTTT. As protein: CASRTGQGWEKLFF.

The J gene is TRBJ2-5, the V gene TRBV12-5; possibly TRBD1 for D (6 bases). V lost 6 bases, J lost 1 base, and 12 bases lay in between. Germline V CDR1 and CDR2: LGHNT, FRNRAP. The length of the CDR3 is 14 residues. CDR3 loop: CASGQGGVQETQYF. In DNA form, the CDR3 reads TGTGCTAGTGGACAGGGTGGCGTCCAAGAGACCCAGTACTTC.

The chain has TRBV18 and TRBJ2-7; perhaps TRBD2 as D (5 bases). Trimming cost V 2 bases and J 2 bases, with 13 bases left between them. Per the germline V gene, CDR1 is KGHSH and CDR2 is LQKENI. The CDR3 is made up of 15 amino acids. The CDR3 nucleotides are TGTGCCAGCTCACCATTGGGGAGCGCTACCTACGAGCAGTACTTC. Translating it yields CASSPLGSATYEQYF.

The chain joins TRBV9 to TRBJ1-1, with D uncertain. Deletions cut 0 bases from V and 2 bases from J, with 8 bases between. This CDR3 has 14 amino acids. Germline CDR1 is SGDLS and CDR2 is YYNGEE. CDR3 sequence: CASSVDLTNTEAFF. In DNA, the CDR3 is TGTGCCAGCAGCGTAGATCTAACTAACACTGAAGCTTTCTTT.

This clone has more than one count but fewer than ten. V and J are TRBV7-3 and TRBJ2-5, with D uncertain. The germline gives CDR1 SGHTA, CDR2 FQGTGA. This CDR3 comprises 13 residues. The V end lost 5 bases, the J end lost 5 bases, and 12 bases lay between the germline ends. CDR3 protein: CASSPSGPETQYF. The CDR3 nucleotides are TGTGCCAGCAGCCCGTCAGGTCCGGAGACCCAGTACTTC.

V is TRBV5-5 and J is TRBJ1-2, with TRBD1 as a possible D gene (6 bases). The length of the CDR3 is 14 residues. The germline CDR1 and CDR2 sequences are SGHKS and YYEKEE (reference sequence). Trimming took off 4 bases at V and 8 bases at J, with 18 bases between the two ends. CDR3 sequence reads: CASSPRQELRGYTF. The CDR3 DNA is TGTGCCAGCAGCCCGCGACAGGAGCTTAGGGGCTACACCTTC.

The V and J genes are TRBV18 and TRBJ1-1; D might be TRBD1 (5 bases). Germline values: CDR1 KGHSH, CDR2 LQKENI. The CDR3 has 18 amino acids. V dropped 1 base and J dropped 7 bases, with 25 bases sitting between them. DNA for the CDR3: TGTGCCAGCTCACCACGGATAATGAGGGGAGGGTCAGCAGATGAAGCTTTCTTT. It is translated as CASSPRIMRGGSADEAFF.

This clone turned up a few times. The rearrangement uses TRBV6-5 and TRBJ1-2, with TRBD1 identical over 7 bases. CDR1 MNHEY and CDR2 SVGAGI come from the germline V gene. V gave up 6 bases and J gave up 3 bases; unmatched junction bases: 4. The CDR3 covers 13 residues. The chain's CDR3 is CASRGTEYYGYTF. The CDR3 coding sequence is TGTGCCAGCAGGGGGACAGAGTACTATGGCTACACCTTC.

The rearrangement joins TRBV30 to TRBJ2-1; TRBD1 agrees at 7 bases. V was clipped by 1 base and J by 0 bases; unmatched bases: 9. The CDR3 totals 17 residues. Germline V gives CDR1 GTSNPN, CDR2 SVGIG (reference sequence). The CDR3, as DNA: TGTGCCTGGAGTGAGGCTGCAGGGGGAGCCTCCTACAATGAGCAGTTCTTC. It encodes CAWSEAAGGASYNEQFF.

V usage is TRBV20-1 and J usage is TRBJ1-1, with TRBD1 identical over 9 bases. The CDR3 sequence is 11 residues long. J lost 8 bases, V lost 6 bases, and 4 bases had no gene match. Germline V lookup: CDR1 DFQATT, CDR2 SNEGSKA (reference sequence). This CDR3 is CSAIGTGEAFF. The CDR3 region has the DNA TGCAGTGCAATAGGGACAGGGGAAGCTTTCTTT.

V usage is TRBV7-8 and J usage is TRBJ2-5; possible D gene TRBD2, 5 bases. This CDR3 spans 14 amino acids. V was shortened by 5 bases and J by 5 bases, with 15 bases between the two germline ends. From germline, CDR1 is SGHVS and CDR2 FQNEAQ. CDR3 DNA: TGTGCCAGCAGCCTCTCGAGGGTGGAGGAGACCCAGTACTTC. Amino acid sequence: CASSLSRVEETQYF.

About this clone: Within the sample, other DNA sequences also encode this same CDR3. The chain couples TRBV28 to TRBJ1-1; the D gene is possibly TRBD1 (5 bases). Trimming cost V 6 bases and J 0 bases, with 14 bases left between them. The CDR3 length is 15 residues. Germline CDR1 and CDR2: MDHEN and SYDVKM. In nucleotides, the CDR3 is TGTGCCAGCAGGGGGTCGGGGGATATGAACACTGAAGCTTTCTTT. Amino acid sequence: CASRGSGDMNTEAFF.

The chain couples TRBV7-8 to TRBJ2-5; 7 bases agree with TRBD2. The CDR3 is 15 residues long. Germline V gene lookup returns CDR1 SGHVS and CDR2 FQNEAQ. V trimming: 8 bases; J trimming: 0 bases; junction bases outside the gene matches: 9. CDR3 amino acids: CASGVSGWYQETQYF. CDR3 DNA: TGTGCCAGCGGAGTTAGCGGGTGGTACCAAGAGACCCAGTACTTC.

The chain couples TRBV28 to TRBJ1-2, with unresolved D. CDR3 size: 14 residues. V gave up 7 bases and J gave up 1 base, with 13 bases separating them. Germline-derived CDR1 and CDR2 are MDHEN and SYDVKM. The CDR3 protein is CASTRTPDNYGYTF. The CDR3 region has the DNA TGTGCCAGCACTAGAACCCCAGATAACTATGGCTACACCTTC.

The chain is built from TRBV18 and TRBJ1-1; unclear D gene. The CDR3 has 15 amino acids. The germline V gene has CDR1 KGHSH and CDR2 LQKENI. V dropped 3 bases and J dropped 1 base, with 12 bases sitting between them. DNA of the CDR3: TGTGCCAGCTCACCCATGGGAGGAGGGAACACTGAAGCTTTCTTT. It translates to CASSPMGGGNTEAFF. Drawing the rest from reference TRBV18 and TRBJ1-1, the complete variable domain is NAGVMQNPRHLVRRRGQEARLRCSPMKGHSHVYWYRQLPEEGLKFMVYLQKENIIDESGMPKERFSAEFPKEGPSILRIQQVVRGDSAAYFCASSPMGGGNTEAFFGQGTRLTVV.

The V call is TRBV7-2, the J call TRBJ1-1; no firm D call. The germline gives CDR1 SGHTA, CDR2 FQGNSA. CDR3 length equals 13 residues. The V gene lost 1 base and the J gene lost 14 bases, with 17 bases spanning the gap. The CDR3 loop is CASSLVEGSVVFF. The CDR3 nucleotides are TGTGCCAGCAGCTTAGTTGAAGGCAGCGTAGTATTCTTT.

For the CDR3, the DNA is TGTGCCATTTCCCGGGACAGGGGCCGTGACTATGGCTACACCTTC. This encodes CAISRDRGRDYGYTF. The chain employs TRBV6-1 and TRBJ1-2; 10 bases are a match to TRBD1. The CDR3 totals 15 residues. Germline values: CDR1 MNHNS, CDR2 SASEGT. With 10 bases clipped from V and 3 bases from J, the junction kept 11 bases outside the gene matches.

V and J are TRBV13 and TRBJ1-5; 8 nucleotides line up with TRBD1. The germline V gene has CDR1 PRHDT and CDR2 FYEKMQ (reference sequence). Losses at the gene ends were 5 bases for V and 4 bases for J; bases not matched to a gene: 4. The CDR3 loop spans 14 amino acids. The CDR3, as DNA: TGTGCCAGCAGCCGACAGGGGCGGAATCAGCCCCAGCATTTT. Residues: CASSRQGRNQPQHF.